This T cell receptor beta chain stems from a study of cytomegalovirus exposure and HLA in healthy donors. For the study at large: The study's early data release held about 85 million unique TCRs from HLA-typed donors.

Overall study results and limits: Later analysis associated a missense DCLRE1C variant with TCR beta V- and J-gene trimming.

With respect to this clone: What it binds is not known.

CDR3 size: 19 residues. The junction had 17 bases not matched to a gene; V was cut back by 3 bases and J by 3 bases. The V gene's germline CDR1 is SGDLS and CDR2 YYNGEE. A multiplex PCR was run with 60 Vbeta primers and 13 Jbeta primers. Sequencing was performed with immunoSEQ multiplex PCR; in TCRdb, only in-frame clones are kept and a portion is missing. The data show some 200,000 clones, about 84% seen once. Healthy bone marrow donors formed the donor group. The chain recombines TRBV9 with TRBJ1-4, with TRBD1 matching over 7 bases. Specimen: PBMCs. This receptor was identified in a man in his fifties or sixties in good health and CMV-seronegative. The CDR3 protein is CASSEGGQSTKVANEKLFF. The CDR3 DNA reads as TGTGCCAGCAGCGAAGGGGGCCAATCTACAAAGGTGGCTAATGAAAAACTGTTTTTT. Together with reference TRBV9 and TRBJ1-4, the CDR3 gives the full variable domain: DSGVTQTPKHLITATGQRVTLRCSPRSGDLSVYWYQQSLDQGLQFLIQYYNGEERAKGNILERFSAQQFPDLHSELNLSSLELGDSALYFCASSEGGQSTKVANEKLFFGSGTQLSVL.